This T cell receptor beta chain was identified in a study of blood T cell repertoires in COVID-19. Study in general: PBMCs, B-cell-depleted T cells, or T cells provided the cDNA or gDNA that made up the material.

V shed 5 bases and J 6 bases; nucleotides not matched to a gene: 10. The V gene's germline CDR1 is SGHRS and CDR2 YFSETQ. The CDR3 is made up of 15 amino acids. This clone was seen more than once but under ten times. Clones were sequenced by immunoSEQ multiplex PCR, and TCRdb holds only the in-frame ones, with some missing. The sample has around 86,000 clones; around 85% are singletons. The source of this sequence is a man older than 75 with acute or convalescent COVID-19. J is TRBJ2-1 and V is TRBV5-1, with TRBD2 matching 8 bases. The sequenced sample was peripheral blood. This CDR3 reads CASRVSGTSTNEQFF. Written as DNA, the CDR3 is TGCGCCAGCAGGGTTAGCGGGACCTCAACCAATGAGCAGTTCTTC.